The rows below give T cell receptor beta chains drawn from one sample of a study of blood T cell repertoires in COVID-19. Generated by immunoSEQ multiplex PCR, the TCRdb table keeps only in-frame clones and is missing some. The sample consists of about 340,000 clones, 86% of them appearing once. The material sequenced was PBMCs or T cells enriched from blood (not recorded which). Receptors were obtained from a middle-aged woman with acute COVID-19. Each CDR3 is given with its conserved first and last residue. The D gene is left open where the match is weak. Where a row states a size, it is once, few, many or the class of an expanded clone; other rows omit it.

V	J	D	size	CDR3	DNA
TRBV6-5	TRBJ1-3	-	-	CASSYSLGFSGNTIYF	TGTGCCAGCAGTTACTCGCTCGGTTTCTCTGGAAACACCATATATTTT
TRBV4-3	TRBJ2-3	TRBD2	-	CASSPGTSGARRTQYF	TGCGCCAGCAGCCCCGGGACTAGCGGTGCAAGGCGCACGCAGTATTTT
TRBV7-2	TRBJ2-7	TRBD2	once	CASSPRLAGPSSYEQYF	TGTGCCAGCAGCCCCCGACTAGCGGGACCCAGCTCCTACGAGCAGTACTTC
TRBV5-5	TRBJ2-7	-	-	CASNTGMVNYEQYF	TGTGCCAGCAACACCGGGATGGTCAACTACGAGCAGTACTTC
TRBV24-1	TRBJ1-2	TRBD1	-	CATSDPTGDLYGYTF	TGTGCCACCAGTGACCCGACAGGGGACCTCTATGGCTACACCTTC
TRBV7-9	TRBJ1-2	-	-	CASSSAVFYGYTF	TGTGCCAGCAGCTCGGCGGTCTTCTATGGCTACACCTTC
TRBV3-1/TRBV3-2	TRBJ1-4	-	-	CASSQRGGTNEKLFF	TGTGCCAGCAGCCAGAGGGGAGGAACTAATGAAAAACTGTTTTTT
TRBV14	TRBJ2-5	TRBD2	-	CASSQTSGSLGETQYF	TGTGCCAGCAGCCAAACTAGCGGGAGTCTCGGAGAGACCCAGTACTTC
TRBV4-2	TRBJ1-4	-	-	CASSQGAAGAMFF	TGTGCCAGCAGCCAAGGGGCTGCAGGGGCGATGTTTTTT
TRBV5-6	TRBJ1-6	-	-	CASSLDGGRGSYNSPLHF	TGTGCCAGCAGCTTGGATGGCGGCCGAGGCTCCTATAATTCACCCCTCCACTTT
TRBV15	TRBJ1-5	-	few	CATSRDPRTGGRLLPQHF	TGTGCCACCAGCAGAGATCCCCGGACGGGGGGCCGTTTGCTGCCCCAGCATTTT
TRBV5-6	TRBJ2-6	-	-	CASSQRQGRANVLTF	TGTGCCAGCAGCCAACGCCAGGGCAGGGCCAACGTCCTGACTTTC
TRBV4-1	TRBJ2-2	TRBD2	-	CASSQGVASGSAGELFF	TGCGCCAGCAGCCAAGGGGTGGCTAGCGGGAGTGCCGGGGAGCTGTTTTTT
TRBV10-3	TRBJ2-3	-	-	CAISVGAGQSTDTQYF	TGTGCCATCAGTGTTGGTGCCGGACAGAGCACAGATACGCAGTATTTT
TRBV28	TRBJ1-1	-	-	CASSLWSVEAFF	TGTGCCAGCAGTTTATGGTCAGTTGAAGCTTTCTTT
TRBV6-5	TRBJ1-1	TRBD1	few	CASSAKDRGIGAFF	TGTGCCAGCAGCGCTAAGGACAGGGGAATCGGAGCTTTCTTT
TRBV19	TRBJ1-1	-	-	CASSTTMNTEAFF	TGTGCCAGTAGTACTACGATGAACACTGAAGCTTTCTTT
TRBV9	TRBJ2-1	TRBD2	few	CASSVGLAEYYNEQFF	TGTGCCAGCAGCGTGGGCCTAGCGGAGTACTACAATGAGCAGTTCTTC
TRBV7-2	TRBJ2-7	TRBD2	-	CASSLEAWEGYEQYF	TGTGCCAGCAGCTTAGAAGCTTGGGAGGGCTACGAGCAGTACTTC